This T cell receptor (beta chain) is drawn from a study of cytomegalovirus exposure and HLA in healthy donors. In the study overall: Prior work identified some 120 million unique TCR beta sequences in roughly 190 million T cells.

Regarding this clone: Its antigen is not known.

Study conclusions and caveats: Presence/absence analyses assumed roughly uniform sequencing depth across donors. A few chains tied to CMV proved CMV antigen-specific in vitro. Productive rates of about 87% or about 30% were seen for most TCR beta V segments in an earlier analysis.

Researchers ran the PCR with 60 Vbeta and 13 Jbeta primers. Assay: immunoSEQ multiplex PCR; the TCRdb copy retains only in-frame clones and omits some. This sample has tens of thousands of clones; 70% to 85% occur once, and the top ten carry approximately 3.8%. The CDR3 contains 15 residues. Germline V CDR1 and CDR2: SGHRS, YFSETQ. The V end was cut by 4 bases, the J end by 5 bases, with 16 bases between. This chain connects TRBV5-1 to TRBJ2-1, with D possibly being TRBD2 (6 bases). Sequencing was performed on PBMCs. The receptor was derived from a man aged 50-60 years in good health and CMV-seronegative. CDR3 in DNA: TGCGCCAGCAGCCCGGGGACTTGGATGAACAATGAGCAGTTCTTC. Its translation is CASSPGTWMNNEQFF.